This T cell receptor beta chain appears in the sequencing data of a study of T cell responses to AZD1222 COVID-19 vaccine. Germline V lookup: CDR1 SGHAT, CDR2 FQNNGV. The trim removed 5 bases at V and 4 bases at J, leaving 2 bases unmatched. The CDR3 length is 13 residues. Produced via immunoSEQ multiplex PCR; TCRdb's table is partial and in-frame only. The table shows 250,000 to 300,000 clones, with 90% to 95% occurring only once. In the case of this clone: Possible read error: a much larger clone is one base away.

The V gene is TRBV11-2, the J gene TRBJ2-7; TRBD2 matches 10 bases. The source material was peripheral blood, sampled 28 days after the second AZD1222 dose. The clonotype comes from an adult who received the AZD1222 COVID-19 vaccine. CDR3 loop: CASSPGLAYEQYF. The CDR3 region has the DNA TGTGCCAGCAGCCCGGGACTAGCGTACGAGCAGTACTTC.